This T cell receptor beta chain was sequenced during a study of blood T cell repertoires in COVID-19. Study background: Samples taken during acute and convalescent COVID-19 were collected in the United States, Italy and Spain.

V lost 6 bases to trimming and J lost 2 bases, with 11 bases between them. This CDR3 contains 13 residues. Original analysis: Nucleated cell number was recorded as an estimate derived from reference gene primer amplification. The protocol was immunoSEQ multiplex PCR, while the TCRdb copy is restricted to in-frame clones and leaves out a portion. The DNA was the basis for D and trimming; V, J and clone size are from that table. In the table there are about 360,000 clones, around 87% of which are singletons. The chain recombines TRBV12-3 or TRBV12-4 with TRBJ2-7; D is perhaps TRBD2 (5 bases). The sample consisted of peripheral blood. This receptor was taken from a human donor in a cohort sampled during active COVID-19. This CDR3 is CASSGLRAYEQYF. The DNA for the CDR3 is TGTGCCAGCAGCGGGCTGCGGGCCTACGAGCAGTACTTC.